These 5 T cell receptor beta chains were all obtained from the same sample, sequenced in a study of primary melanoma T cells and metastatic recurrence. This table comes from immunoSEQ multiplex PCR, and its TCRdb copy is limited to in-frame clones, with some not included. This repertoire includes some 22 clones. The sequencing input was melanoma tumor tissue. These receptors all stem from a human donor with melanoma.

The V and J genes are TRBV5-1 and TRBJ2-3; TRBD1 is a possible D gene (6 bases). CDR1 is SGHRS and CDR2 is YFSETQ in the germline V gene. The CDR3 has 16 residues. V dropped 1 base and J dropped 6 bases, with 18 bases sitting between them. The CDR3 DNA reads TGCGCCAGCAGCTTGTTAGGGGGTCCCATATCGGATACGCAGTATTTT. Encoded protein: CASSLLGGPISDTQYF.

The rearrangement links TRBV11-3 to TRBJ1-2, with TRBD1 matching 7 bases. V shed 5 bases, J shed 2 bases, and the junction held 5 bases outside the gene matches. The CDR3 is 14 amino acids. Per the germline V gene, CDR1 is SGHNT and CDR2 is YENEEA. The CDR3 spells CASSQGTANYGYTF. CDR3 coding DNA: TGTGCCAGCAGCCAAGGGACAGCCAACTATGGCTACACCTTC.

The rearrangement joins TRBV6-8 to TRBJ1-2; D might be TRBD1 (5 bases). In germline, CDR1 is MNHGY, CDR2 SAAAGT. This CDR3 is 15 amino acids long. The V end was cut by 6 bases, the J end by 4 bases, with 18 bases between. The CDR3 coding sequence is TGTGCCAGCAGCGTCGGTTGGGACGGAGGCTATGGCTACACCTTC. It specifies CASSVGWDGGYGYTF.

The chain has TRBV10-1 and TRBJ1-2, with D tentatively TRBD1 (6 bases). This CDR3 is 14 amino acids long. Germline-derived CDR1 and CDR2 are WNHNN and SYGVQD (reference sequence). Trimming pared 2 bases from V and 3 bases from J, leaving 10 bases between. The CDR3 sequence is CASSETGIDYGYTF. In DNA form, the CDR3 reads TGCGCCAGCAGTGAGACAGGGATCGACTATGGCTACACCTTC.

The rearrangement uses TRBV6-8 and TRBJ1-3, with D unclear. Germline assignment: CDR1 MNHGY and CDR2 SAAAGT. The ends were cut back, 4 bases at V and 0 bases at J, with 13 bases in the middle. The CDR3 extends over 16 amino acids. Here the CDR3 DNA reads TGTGCCAGCAGTTTAACCAGGCCGAGCTCTGGAAACACCATATATTTT. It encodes CASSLTRPSSGNTIYF.